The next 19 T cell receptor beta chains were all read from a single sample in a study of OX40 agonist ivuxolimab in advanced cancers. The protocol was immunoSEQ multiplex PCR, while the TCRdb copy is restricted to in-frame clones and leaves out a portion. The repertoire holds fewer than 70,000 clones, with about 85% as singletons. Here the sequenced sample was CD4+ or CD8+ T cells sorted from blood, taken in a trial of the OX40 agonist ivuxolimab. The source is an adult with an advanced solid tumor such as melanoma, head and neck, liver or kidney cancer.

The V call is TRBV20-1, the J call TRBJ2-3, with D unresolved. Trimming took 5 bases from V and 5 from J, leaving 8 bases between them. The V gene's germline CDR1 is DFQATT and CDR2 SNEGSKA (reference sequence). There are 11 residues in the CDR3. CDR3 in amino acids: CSAFRRDTQYF. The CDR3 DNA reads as TGCAGTGCTTTCCGCAGAGATACGCAGTATTTT.

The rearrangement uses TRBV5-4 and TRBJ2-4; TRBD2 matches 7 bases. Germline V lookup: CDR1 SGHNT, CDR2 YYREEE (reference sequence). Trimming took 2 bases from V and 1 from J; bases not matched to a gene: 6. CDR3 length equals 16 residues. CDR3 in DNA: TGTGCCAGCAGCTTACCCTCCGGGGGGGCCAAAAACATTCAGTACTTC. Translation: CASSLPSGGAKNIQYF. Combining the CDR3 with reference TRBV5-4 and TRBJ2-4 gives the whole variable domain ETGVTQSPTHLIKTRGQQVTLRCSSQSGHNTVSWYQQALGQGPQFIFQYYREEENGRGNFPPRFSGLQFPNYSSELNVNALELDDSALYLCASSLPSGGAKNIQYFGAGTRLSVL.

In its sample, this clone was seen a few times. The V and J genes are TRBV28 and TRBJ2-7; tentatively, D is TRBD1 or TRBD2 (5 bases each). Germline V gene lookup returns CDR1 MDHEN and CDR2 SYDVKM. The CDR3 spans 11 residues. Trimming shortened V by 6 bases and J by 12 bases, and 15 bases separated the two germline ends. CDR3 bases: TGTGCCAGCAGCTCAGTGACGGGGCCGTACTTC. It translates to CASSSVTGPYF.

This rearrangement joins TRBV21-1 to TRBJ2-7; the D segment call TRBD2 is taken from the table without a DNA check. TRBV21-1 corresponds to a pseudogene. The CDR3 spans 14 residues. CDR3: CASSKDGSAYEQYF. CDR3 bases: TGTGCCAGCAGCAAAGACGGCAGCGCCTACGAGCAGTACTTC.

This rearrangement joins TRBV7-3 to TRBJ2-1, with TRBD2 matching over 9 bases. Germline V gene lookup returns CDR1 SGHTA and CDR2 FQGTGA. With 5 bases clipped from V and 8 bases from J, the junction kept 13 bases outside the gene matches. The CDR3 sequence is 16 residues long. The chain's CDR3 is CASSPSGLAGRYEQFF. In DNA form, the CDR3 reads TGTGCCAGCAGCCCGAGTGGGCTAGCGGGACGGTATGAGCAGTTCTTC. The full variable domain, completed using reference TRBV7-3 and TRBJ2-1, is GAGVSQTPSNKVTEKGKYVELRCDPISGHTALYWYRQSLGQGPEFLIYFQGTGAADDSGLPNDRFFAVRPEGSVSTLKIQRTERGDSAVYLCASSPSGLAGRYEQFFGPGTRLTVL.

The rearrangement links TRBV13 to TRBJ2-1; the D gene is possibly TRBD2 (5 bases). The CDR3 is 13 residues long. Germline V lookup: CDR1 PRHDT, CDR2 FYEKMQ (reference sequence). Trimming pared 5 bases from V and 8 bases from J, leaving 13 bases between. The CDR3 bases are TGTGCCAGCAGCCCTCGGGGTAGGGATGAGCAGTTCTTC. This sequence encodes CASSPRGRDEQFF.

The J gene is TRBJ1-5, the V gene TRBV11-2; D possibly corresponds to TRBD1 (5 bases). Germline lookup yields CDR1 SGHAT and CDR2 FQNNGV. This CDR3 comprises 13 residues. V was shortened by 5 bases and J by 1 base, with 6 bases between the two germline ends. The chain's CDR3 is CASSQGSNQPQHF. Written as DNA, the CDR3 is TGTGCCAGCAGCCAGGGCAGCAATCAGCCCCAGCATTTT.

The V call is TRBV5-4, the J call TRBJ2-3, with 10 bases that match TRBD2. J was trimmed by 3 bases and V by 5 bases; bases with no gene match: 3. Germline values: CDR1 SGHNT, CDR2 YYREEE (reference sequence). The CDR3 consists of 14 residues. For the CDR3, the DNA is TGTGCCAGCAGTCCTAGCGGGAGTACAGATACGCAGTATTTT. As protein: CASSPSGSTDTQYF.

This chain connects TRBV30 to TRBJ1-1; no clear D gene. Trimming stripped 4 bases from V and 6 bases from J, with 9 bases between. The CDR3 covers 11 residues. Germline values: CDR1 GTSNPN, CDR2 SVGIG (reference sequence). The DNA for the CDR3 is TGTGCCTGGAATGTTGGAGCTGAAGCTTTCTTT. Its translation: CAWNVGAEAFF.

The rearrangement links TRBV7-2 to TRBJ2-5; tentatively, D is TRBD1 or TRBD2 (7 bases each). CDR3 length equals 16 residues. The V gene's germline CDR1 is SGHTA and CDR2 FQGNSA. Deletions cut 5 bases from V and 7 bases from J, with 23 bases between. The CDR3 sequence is CASSRGRGGGSGTQYF. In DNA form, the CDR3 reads TGTGCCAGCAGCCGAGGGAGAGGGGGCGGGAGCGGGACCCAGTACTTC.

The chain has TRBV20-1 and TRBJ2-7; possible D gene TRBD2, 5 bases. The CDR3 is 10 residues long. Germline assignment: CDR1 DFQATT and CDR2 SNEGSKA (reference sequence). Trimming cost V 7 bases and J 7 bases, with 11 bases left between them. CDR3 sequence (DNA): TGCAGTGGTGAGCGGTTGGAGCAGTACTTC. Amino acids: CSGERLEQYF.

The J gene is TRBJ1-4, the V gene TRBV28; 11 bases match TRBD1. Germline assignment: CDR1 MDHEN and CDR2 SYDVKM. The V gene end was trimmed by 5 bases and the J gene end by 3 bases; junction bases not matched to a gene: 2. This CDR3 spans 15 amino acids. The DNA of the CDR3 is TGTGCCAGCAGTGGACAGGGGGCAGCTAATGAAAAACTGTTTTTT. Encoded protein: CASSGQGAANEKLFF. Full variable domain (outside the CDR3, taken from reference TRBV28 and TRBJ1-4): DVKVTQSSRYLVKRTGEKVFLECVQDMDHENMFWYRQDPGLGLRLIYFSYDVKMKEKGDIPEGYSVSREKKERFSLILESASTNQTSMYLCASSGQGAANEKLFFGSGTQLSVL.

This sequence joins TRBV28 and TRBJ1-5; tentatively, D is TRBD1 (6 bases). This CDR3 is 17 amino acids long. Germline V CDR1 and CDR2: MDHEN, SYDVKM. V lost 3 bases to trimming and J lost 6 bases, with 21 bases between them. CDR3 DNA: TGTGCCAGCAGTTTTCTGGGCCGTGGGGGGGCGAGTCAGCCCCAGCATTTT. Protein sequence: CASSFLGRGGASQPQHF.

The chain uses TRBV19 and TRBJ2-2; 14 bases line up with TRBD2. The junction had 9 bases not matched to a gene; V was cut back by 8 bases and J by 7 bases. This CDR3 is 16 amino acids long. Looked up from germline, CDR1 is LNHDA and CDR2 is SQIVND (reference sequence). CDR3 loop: CASLLTSGGVNGELFF. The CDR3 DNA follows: TGTGCCAGTCTCCTGACTAGCGGGGGGGTGAACGGGGAGCTGTTTTTT.

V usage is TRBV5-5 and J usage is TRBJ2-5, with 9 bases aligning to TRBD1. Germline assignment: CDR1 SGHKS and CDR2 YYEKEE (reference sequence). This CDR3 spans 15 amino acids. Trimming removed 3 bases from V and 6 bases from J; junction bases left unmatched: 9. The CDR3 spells CASSSLQGAVKTQYF. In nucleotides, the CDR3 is TGTGCCAGCAGCTCACTACAGGGGGCGGTGAAGACCCAGTACTTC.

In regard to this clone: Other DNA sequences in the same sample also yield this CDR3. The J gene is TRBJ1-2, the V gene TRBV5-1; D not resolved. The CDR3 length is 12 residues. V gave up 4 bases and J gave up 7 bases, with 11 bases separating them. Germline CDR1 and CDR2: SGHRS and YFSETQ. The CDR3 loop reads CASSPGGSGYTF. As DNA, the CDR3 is TGCGCCAGCAGCCCAGGAGGTTCTGGCTACACCTTC.

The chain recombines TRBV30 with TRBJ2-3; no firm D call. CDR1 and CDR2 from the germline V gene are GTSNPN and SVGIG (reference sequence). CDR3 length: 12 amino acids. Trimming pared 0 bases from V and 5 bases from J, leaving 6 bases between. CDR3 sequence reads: CAWSVSGDTQYF. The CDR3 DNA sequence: TGTGCCTGGAGTGTATCTGGAGATACGCAGTATTTT.

CDR3 sequence: CASGLAGGDTQYF. The CDR3 region has the DNA TGTGCCAGCGGACTAGCTGGGGGAGATACGCAGTATTTT. V usage is TRBV2 and J usage is TRBJ2-3; TRBD2 agrees at 8 bases. Germline CDR1 reads SNHLY; CDR2 reads FYNNEI. The CDR3 length is 13 residues. After removal of 8 bases from V and 5 bases from J, the junction contained 6 bases not matched to a gene.

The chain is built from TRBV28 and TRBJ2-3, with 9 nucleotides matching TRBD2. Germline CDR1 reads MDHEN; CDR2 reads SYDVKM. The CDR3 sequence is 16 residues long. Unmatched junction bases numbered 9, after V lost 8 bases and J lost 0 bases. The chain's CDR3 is CASGAGGRSSTDTQYF. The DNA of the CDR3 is TGTGCCAGCGGGGCGGGAGGGCGGTCTAGCACAGATACGCAGTATTTT.